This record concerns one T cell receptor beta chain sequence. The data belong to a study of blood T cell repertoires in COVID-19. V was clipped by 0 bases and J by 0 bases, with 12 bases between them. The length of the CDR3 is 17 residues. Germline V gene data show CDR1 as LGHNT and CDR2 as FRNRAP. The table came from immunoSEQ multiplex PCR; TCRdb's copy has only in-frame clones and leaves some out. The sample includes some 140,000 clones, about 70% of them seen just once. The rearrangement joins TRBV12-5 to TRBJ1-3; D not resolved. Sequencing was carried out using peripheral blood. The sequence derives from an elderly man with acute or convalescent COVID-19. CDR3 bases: TGTGCTAGTGGTTTGGTACCCCAATCGAGCTCTGGAAACACCATATATTTT. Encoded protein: CASGLVPQSSSGNTIYF.